These 17 T cell receptor beta chains were all obtained from the same sample, sequenced in a study of cytomegalovirus exposure and HLA in healthy donors. The study ran its PCR with 60 Vbeta and 13 Jbeta primers. Method: immunoSEQ multiplex PCR; TCRdb's copy keeps in-frame clones and lacks some. The sample holds 150,000 or so clones, around 81% seen once. The specimen was PBMCs. These receptors all stem from a man aged 50 to 60 in good health and CMV-seronegative.

The V and J genes are TRBV20-1 and TRBJ2-7, with D unresolved. Germline values: CDR1 DFQATT, CDR2 SNEGSKA (reference sequence). V shed 7 bases and J shed 5 bases, with 12 bases lying between them. There are 11 residues in the CDR3. The CDR3 here is CSGQVVHEQYF. As DNA, the CDR3 is TGCAGTGGCCAGGTAGTACACGAGCAGTACTTC.

As regards this clone: In the same sample, other DNA sequences code for this CDR3. This sequence joins TRBV19 and TRBJ1-1; no definite D call. The CDR3 totals 14 residues. V shed 4 bases and J shed 1 base, with 10 bases lying between them. The germline CDR1 and CDR2 sequences are LNHDA and SQIVND (reference sequence). CDR3 amino acids: CASSTQGGNTEAFF. The CDR3 region has the DNA TGTGCCAGTAGTACCCAAGGAGGGAACACTGAAGCTTTCTTT.

The V call is TRBV30, the J call TRBJ2-1; 10 positions match TRBD1. Germline CDR1 reads GTSNPN; CDR2 reads SVGIG (reference sequence). V was pared by 6 bases and J by 11 bases, with 13 bases of the junction left unmatched. The CDR3 is 14 amino acids. The CDR3 sequence is CACSSGQGNLKQFF. The CDR3 coding sequence is TGTGCCTGCTCTTCGGGACAGGGGAATTTAAAGCAGTTCTTC.

The chain combines TRBV18 with TRBJ1-5; D uncertain. Trimming took off 0 bases at V and 5 bases at J, with 14 bases between the two ends. Germline CDR1 reads KGHSH; CDR2 reads LQKENI. This CDR3 is 16 amino acids long. The CDR3 spells CASSPPSHQRDQPQHF. The CDR3 bases are TGTGCCAGCTCACCACCGAGCCACCAAAGAGATCAGCCCCAGCATTTT.

CDR3 nucleotide sequence: TGTGCCAGCCGAGCTCGATTTTCGAACACTGAAGCTTTCTTT. As protein: CASRARFSNTEAFF. V gene TRBV6-5 combines with J gene TRBJ1-1, with unresolved D. CDR3 length equals 14 residues. V lost 8 bases, J lost 1 base, and 14 bases lay in between. Germline assignment: CDR1 MNHEY and CDR2 SVGAGI.

The chain combines TRBV30 with TRBJ1-3; D is perhaps TRBD1 (6 bases). Trimming took 0 bases from V and 10 from J, leaving 7 bases between them. CDR1 is GTSNPN and CDR2 is SVGIG in the germline V gene (reference sequence). The CDR3 length is 11 residues. The CDR3 loop reads CAWSVGQTIYF. The CDR3 DNA follows: TGTGCCTGGAGTGTAGGACAGACCATATATTTT.

The chain has TRBV7-6 and TRBJ1-2, with D perhaps matching TRBD1 (5 bases). Germline CDR1 and CDR2: SGHVS and FNYEAQ. V gave up 3 bases and J gave up 1 base, with 6 bases separating them. This CDR3 has 13 residues. In DNA form, the CDR3 reads TGTGCCAGCAGCTTCGGGGGTAACTATGGCTACACCTTC. Protein: CASSFGGNYGYTF.

This chain joins TRBV28 and TRBJ1-2; D gene unclear. Between the trimmed V and J ends, which lost 3 bases and 8 bases, there was a span of 16 bases. The germline V gene has CDR1 MDHEN and CDR2 SYDVKM. This CDR3 contains 14 residues. CDR3 in amino acids: CASSFPGLSGGYTF. CDR3 coding DNA: TGTGCCAGCAGTTTCCCCGGACTATCTGGGGGCTACACCTTC.

Turning to this clone: This CDR3 is also generated by other DNA sequences in the sample. This chain links TRBV5-1 with TRBJ2-3; TRBD1 matches 9 bases. The CDR3 is made up of 15 amino acids. Germline CDR1 and CDR2: SGHRS and YFSETQ. V gave up 4 bases and J gave up 0 bases; unmatched junction bases: 3. The CDR3 nucleotides read TGCGCCAGCAGCCCGACAGGGGGTAGCACAGATACGCAGTATTTT. This translates into CASSPTGGSTDTQYF.

V gene TRBV5-1 combines with J gene TRBJ1-2; D gene uncertain. The CDR3 totals 13 residues. The germline V gene encodes CDR1 SGHRS and CDR2 YFSETQ. V was trimmed by 0 bases and J by 8 bases, leaving 11 bases between them. CDR3 residues: CASSLAHPYGYTF. As DNA, the CDR3 is TGCGCCAGCAGCTTGGCCCATCCCTACGGCTACACCTTC.

J is TRBJ2-4 and V is TRBV30, with 7 bases lining up with TRBD1. The J segment lost 6 bases and the V segment lost 3 bases, leaving 8 bases of the junction unmatched. Germline loops: CDR1 GTSNPN, CDR2 SVGIG (reference sequence). The CDR3 loop spans 14 amino acids. The CDR3 region is CAWRATGDGNIQYF. In nucleotides, the CDR3 is TGTGCCTGGAGAGCTACAGGGGACGGAAACATTCAGTACTTC.

This chain joins TRBV11-2 and TRBJ2-6; 10 nucleotides line up with TRBD1. V shed 3 bases and J 0 bases; nucleotides not matched to a gene: 8. The CDR3 consists of 19 residues. Germline V gene sequence: CDR1 SGHAT, CDR2 FQNNGV. The CDR3 DNA sequence: TGTGCCAGCAGCTTCCAGGGACAGGGGTTCTTCTCTGGGGCCAACGTCCTGACTTTC. Amino acid sequence: CASSFQGQGFFSGANVLTF.

The V call is TRBV6-5, the J call TRBJ2-7, with a weak D call TRBD2 (6 bases). Germline-derived CDR1 and CDR2 are MNHEY and SVGAGI. The CDR3 is 14 residues long. V lost 5 bases, J lost 3 bases, and 14 bases lay in between. The CDR3 spells CASSPGTGDYEQYF. The DNA for the CDR3 is TGTGCCAGCAGTCCCGGGACGGGAGACTACGAGCAGTACTTC.

This clone was picked up a small number of times. V usage is TRBV30 and J usage is TRBJ2-1; the match to TRBD1 covers 9 bases. Germline V gives CDR1 GTSNPN, CDR2 SVGIG (reference sequence). J gave up 5 bases and V 5 bases, and 7 bases lay outside the gene matches. This CDR3 has 14 residues. DNA for the CDR3: TGTGCCTGGGCCAGACAGGGGGTACACAATGAGCAGTTCTTC. Residues: CAWARQGVHNEQFF. Variable domain in full (rest from reference TRBV30 and TRBJ2-1): SQTIHQWPATLVQPVGSPLSLECTVEGTSNPNLYWYRQAAGRGLQLLFYSVGIGQISSEVPQNLSASRPQDRQFILSSKKLLLSDSGFYLCAWARQGVHNEQFFGPGTRLTVL.

The chain combines TRBV6-5 with TRBJ1-3; 7 bases are shared with TRBD1. CDR1 is MNHEY and CDR2 is SVGAGI in the germline V gene. CDR3 length equals 13 residues. V lost 8 bases and J lost 4; bases outside the gene matches: 5. In DNA, the CDR3 is TGTGCCAGCGGAAGGGGGCCCGGAAACACCATATATTTT. Encoded protein: CASGRGPGNTIYF.

This chain joins TRBV7-6 and TRBJ1-4; D remains ambiguous. This CDR3 comprises 13 residues. V lost 3 bases, J lost 10 bases, and 12 bases lay in between. The germline gives CDR1 SGHVS, CDR2 FNYEAQ. CDR3: CASSLDPEGKLFF. CDR3 bases: TGTGCCAGCAGCTTGGACCCAGAGGGAAAACTGTTTTTT.

The chain combines TRBV19 with TRBJ2-1; 8 nucleotides match TRBD2. Trimming removed 6 bases from V and 7 bases from J; junction bases left unmatched: 11. CDR3 length equals 15 residues. CDR1 is LNHDA, CDR2 SQIVND, per germline (reference sequence). In DNA form, the CDR3 reads TGTGCCAGTAGGACGAGTAGCGGGACCGGTAATGAGCAGTTCTTC. As protein: CASRTSSGTGNEQFF.